Listed here is a single T cell receptor beta chain. Its antigen is unidentified. This specimen belongs to a study of T cell repertoires in cytomegalovirus infection. TCRdb re-called the reads with MiXCR, one entry per CDR3 protein. The top ten hold 9.5% to 15% of the sample, which has some 900,000 distinct CDR3 sequences, around a third seen once. Germline loops: CDR1 MNHEY, CDR2 SVGAGI. Trimming took 0 bases from V and 0 from J, leaving 5 bases between them. CDR3 length: 14 amino acids. This specimen was cultured CD8+ T cells from PBMCs, taken from culture after CMV antigen stimulation. This chain connects TRBV6-5 to TRBJ1-2; D remains ambiguous. This clonotype was sampled from a human donor in good health (CMV status not recorded). Some clones in this sample may be carry-over from other donors' samples. This chain's CDR3 is CASSYSIANYGYTF. CDR3 bases: TGTGCCAGCAGTTACTCGATAGCTAACTATGGCTACACCTTC.